The present TCR beta chain was sequenced within a study of tumor-infiltrating lymphocytes in primary liver carcinoma. Study as a whole: Ages ranged from 30 to 69, with HCC or mixed HCC-cholangiocarcinoma. Whole-study findings and limits: Against blood, tumors held a significantly higher top-250-clone fraction (p = 0.039).

V dropped 2 bases and J dropped 10; count of bases not matched to a gene: 12. CDR3 size: 15 residues. Germline lookup yields CDR1 MNHNS and CDR2 SASEGT. Starting material of approximately 500 ng total RNA yielded TCR beta cDNA via a constant-region primer. Employing slightly modified ARM-PCR, three nested multiplex PCR rounds were run, and these gave rise to the TCR beta libraries. The first two PCR rounds used TRBV1-TRBV30 forward primers with a C-beta reverse primer, roughly 10 cycles each. Via MiXCR, TCRdb re-called the multiplex PCR reads, giving one row per CDR3 protein. Among about 310,000 distinct CDR3 sequences listed, approximately 58% were seen once. A note on this clonotype: What it binds is not known. This sequence may be a read error, since a much larger clone differs from it by one base.

Unsorted whole blood supplied the RNA, and germline DNA was extracted too. Collected before surgery were four milliliters of peripheral blood. This clonotype originated in a woman aged 25-40 years with primary liver carcinoma and hepatitis B virus infection. Sequenced input: peripheral blood. J is TRBJ2-3 and V is TRBV6-1, with 7 bases lining up with TRBD2. Here the CDR3 reads CASSERAGEGDAQYF. The CDR3 region has the DNA TGTGCCAGCAGTGAACGCGCGGGAGAAGGGGATGCGCAGTATTTT.